These T cell receptor beta chains were read from a single sample in a study of T-cell memory formation after mild COVID-19. One entry per CDR3 protein results from TCRdb running MiXCR on the 5' RACE reads. The sample has approximately 350,000 distinct CDR3 sequences, around 14% seen once; the top ten hold around 22%. Sequences were obtained from PBMCs or a T cell subset sorted from them (not recorded which). The receptor source for this set is a man in his late teens or twenties who had mild COVID-19 (a few samples of this study predate the infection). Cell type and time point are not known. The CDR3 runs from the conserved cysteine through the conserved F or W. The D gene is left open where the match is weak. The size entry is marked missing in some rows and otherwise reads once, few, many or a size class.

>few|TRBV12-3/TRBV12-4|TRBJ1-2|TRBD1
CASSPGQGASPMGYTF
TGTGCCAGCAGTCCAGGACAGGGGGCTTCTCCTATGGGCTACACCTTC
>-|TRBV7-2|TRBJ2-4|-
CASSLKGGWDIQYF
TGTGCCAGCAGCTTAAAGGGGGGGTGGGACATTCAGTACTTC
>many|TRBV4-1|TRBJ1-2|-
CASSQGRNYGYTF
TGCGCCAGCAGCCAGGGACGGAACTATGGCTACACCTTC
>-|TRBV9|TRBJ1-2|TRBD1
CASSGTGTRYTF
TGTGCCAGCAGCGGGACAGGGACGCGCTACACCTTC
>few|TRBV12-3/TRBV12-4|TRBJ1-3|-
CASSFVSYVSGNTIYF
TGTGCCAGCAGTTTTGTCAGCTACGTCTCTGGAAACACCATATATTTT
>-|TRBV5-1|TRBJ1-1|-
CASNTEPNTEAFF
TGCGCCAGCAACACAGAGCCTAACACTGAAGCTTTCTTT
>many|TRBV7-9|TRBJ2-7|-
CASSLDGERYEQYF
TGTGCCAGCAGCCTGGACGGCGAACGCTACGAGCAGTACTTC
>few|TRBV6-5|TRBJ1-4|-
CASRPGQLSNEKLFF
TGTGCCAGCAGGCCTGGACAGCTCTCTAATGAAAAACTGTTTTTT
>few|TRBV6-2/TRBV6-3|TRBJ1-2|-
CASSSGREVYGYTF
TGTGCCAGCAGCTCGGGGAGGGAAGTCTATGGCTACACCTTC
>few|TRBV12-3/TRBV12-4|TRBJ1-2|TRBD1
CASSPQGALHGYTF
TGTGCCAGCAGTCCGCAGGGGGCACTACATGGCTACACCTTC
>-|TRBV7-9|TRBJ2-1|TRBD2
CASSSLAGGSHEQFF
TGTGCCAGCAGCTCGTTAGCGGGGGGGTCCCATGAGCAGTTCTTC
>-|TRBV5-6|TRBJ1-4|TRBD1
CASSLVGTGDEKLFF
TGTGCCAGCAGCTTGGTCGGGACAGGGGATGAAAAACTGTTTTTT
>-|TRBV5-1|TRBJ2-2|-
CASSLGGTNTWELFF
TGCGCCAGCAGCTTGGGGGGGACGAACACCTGGGAGCTGTTTTTT